This T cell receptor beta chain was sequenced for a study of cytomegalovirus exposure and HLA in healthy donors. On the study more broadly: The Caucasian-associated ancestry cluster contained about four fifths of the roughly 400 genotyped donors.

Overall study findings and caveats: Presence/absence analysis assumed near-uniform sequencing depth across donors. Rare sequences made up most TCRs, while some public TCRs were found in many donors.

The V gene's germline CDR1 is SGDLS and CDR2 YYNGEE. CDR3 length equals 16 residues. The V and J ends lost 0 bases and 0 bases respectively, with 7 bases between them. The PCR made use of 60 Vbeta and 13 Jbeta primers. Assay used: immunoSEQ multiplex PCR; TCRdb lists only in-frame clones, some missing. The sample has 150,000 to 200,000 clones; almost 85% are singletons. Concerning this clone: Its target is not known. The same CDR3 arises from other DNA sequences in this sample as well.

The sequence derives from a boy younger than 18 in good health and CMV-seronegative. The sample consisted of PBMCs. The rearrangement joins TRBV9 to TRBJ2-6, with D maybe TRBD2 (5 bases). This CDR3 reads CASSVGGNSGANVLTF. As DNA, the CDR3 is TGTGCCAGCAGCGTAGGAGGGAACTCTGGGGCCAACGTCCTGACTTTC.